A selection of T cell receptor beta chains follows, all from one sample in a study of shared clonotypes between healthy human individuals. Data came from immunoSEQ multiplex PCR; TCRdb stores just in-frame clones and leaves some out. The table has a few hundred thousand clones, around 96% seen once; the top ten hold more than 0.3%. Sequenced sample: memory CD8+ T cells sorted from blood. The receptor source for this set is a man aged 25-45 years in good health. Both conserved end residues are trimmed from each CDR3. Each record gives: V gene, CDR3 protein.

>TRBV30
AWSVYGTRVKETQY
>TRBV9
ASSPRTGQNEKLF
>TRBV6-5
ASRGDSGNSPLH
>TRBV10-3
AISEMGGGPQYEQY
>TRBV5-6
ASSPNYANTGELF
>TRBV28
ASSLSTVRDIQY
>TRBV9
ASSVRGQGSYNEQF
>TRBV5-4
ASSLKQGGGTEAF
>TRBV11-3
ASSPRQGPSQADTQY
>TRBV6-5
ASKGPRGARETQY
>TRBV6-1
ASKENRGRGETQY
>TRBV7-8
ASSSYRAANYGYT
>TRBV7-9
ASGPRGLGYEQY
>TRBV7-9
ASRSTSGRENTYEQY
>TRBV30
AWSPLAEVYEQY
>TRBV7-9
ASSLATGQGLNTIY
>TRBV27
ASSLSSGANVLT
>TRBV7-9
ASSLSGRSTDTQY
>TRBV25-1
ASSDWTDNEQF
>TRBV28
ASSLLRDAGELF
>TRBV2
ASSVPSSTDTQY
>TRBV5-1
ARGQGIPTTNEKLF
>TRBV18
ASSRETPGTGELF
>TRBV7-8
ASSAYNEQF
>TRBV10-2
ASSEYTADQETQY
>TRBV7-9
ASSLGTTSLSYEQY